One sample yielded the 12 T cell receptor beta chains listed below, sequenced in a study of shared T cell receptors in the human thymus. This table comes from immunoSEQ multiplex PCR, and its TCRdb copy is limited to in-frame clones, with some not included. The repertoire consists of some 400,000 clones, with around 93% occurring once and the leading ten covering about 0.02%. Sequencing input: thymocytes. These receptor sequences come from a human donor.

The J gene is TRBJ2-7, the V gene TRBV28; 7 nucleotides agree with TRBD2. This CDR3 has 13 amino acids. Germline V gene sequence: CDR1 MDHEN, CDR2 SYDVKM. V lost 7 bases, J lost 6 bases, and 9 bases stayed unmatched. The CDR3 DNA is TGTGCCAGCAAGGCGGGAGAGCGGCGCGAGCAGTACTTC. Translation gives CASKAGERREQYF.

This chain links TRBV28 with TRBJ2-2; TRBD1 matches at 9 bases. CDR1 and CDR2 (germline): MDHEN, SYDVKM. This CDR3 is built from 15 residues. Trimming took 6 bases from V and 4 from J; bases not matched to a gene: 6. The CDR3 loop is CASSLRDRATGELFF. The CDR3 nucleotides are TGTGCCAGCAGCCTCCGGGACAGGGCCACCGGGGAGCTGTTTTTT.

The CDR3 region has the DNA TGCGCCAGCAGCCCTCACCGGGACAGGGGGCCAACTGGCTACACCTTC. Its translation: CASSPHRDRGPTGYTF. The gene calls are TRBV10-2 and TRBJ1-2; 12 bases line up with TRBD1. V dropped 6 bases and J dropped 7; count of bases not matched to a gene: 12. The germline CDR1 and CDR2 sequences are WSHSY and SAAADI. The CDR3 covers 16 residues.

The chain joins TRBV10-3 to TRBJ2-1; no clear D. The CDR3 runs 16 residues. The V end lost 7 bases, the J end lost 1 base, and 17 bases lay between the germline ends. Germline V gives CDR1 ENHRY, CDR2 SYGVKD. The CDR3 region has the DNA TGTGCCATCAAAGAAGGTTGGTGGTGGTCCTACAATGAGCAGTTCTTC. Protein sequence: CAIKEGWWWSYNEQFF.

This sequence joins TRBV27 and TRBJ2-5; weak D call: TRBD2 (5 bases). Germline V lookup: CDR1 MNHEY, CDR2 SMNVEV (reference sequence). This CDR3 is 16 amino acids long. The V end lost 0 bases, the J end lost 3 bases, and 14 bases lay between the germline ends. The CDR3 nucleotides read TGTGCCAGCAGTTTATCGCCGGGGTTTAGGGAAGAGACCCAGTACTTC. It specifies CASSLSPGFREETQYF.

As to this clone: An end of the junction does not agree with germline; a read error may underlie this. V and J are TRBV14 and TRBJ1-5, with D unclear. CDR1 and CDR2 (germline): SGHDN, FVKESK. There are 12 residues in the CDR3. Here the CDR3 DNA reads TGTGCCAGCAGCCAAGATAATCAGACCCAGCATTTT. Translated, it gives CASSQDNQTQHF.

This rearrangement joins TRBV5-6 to TRBJ2-4; D tentatively reads TRBD1 or TRBD2 (5 bases each). Trimming removed 4 bases at V and 6 bases at J, with 17 bases between. Germline lookup yields CDR1 SGHDT and CDR2 YYEEEE. The CDR3 covers 15 residues. The CDR3 sequence: CASSSTHARGNIQYF. DNA of the CDR3: TGTGCCAGCAGCAGCACCCACGCGAGGGGAAACATTCAGTACTTC.

The J gene is TRBJ1-4, the V gene TRBV2; 9 bases are a match to TRBD1. From germline, CDR1 is SNHLY and CDR2 FYNNEI. V lost 7 bases, J lost 2 bases, and 2 bases stayed unmatched. The CDR3 sequence is 14 residues long. The DNA of the CDR3 is TGTGCCAGCACCGGGACAGGGACTAATGAAAAACTGTTTTTT. Its protein is CASTGTGTNEKLFF.

This sequence joins TRBV19 and TRBJ1-5, with TRBD1 matching 8 bases. This CDR3 spans 15 amino acids. V lost 2 bases and J lost 2; bases outside the gene matches: 2. Germline V CDR1 and CDR2: LNHDA, SQIVND (reference sequence). The CDR3 here is CASSIQGAGNQPQHF. The CDR3 bases are TGTGCCAGTAGTATACAGGGGGCTGGCAATCAGCCCCAGCATTTT.

V and J are TRBV4-1 and TRBJ1-2; no clear D. This CDR3 spans 18 amino acids. Trimming shortened V by 0 bases and J by 3 bases, and 20 bases separated the two germline ends. Germline values: CDR1 MGHRA, CDR2 YSYEKL. CDR3: CASSQDPGGSDPHYGYTF. The CDR3 DNA reads TGCGCCAGCAGCCAAGATCCGGGAGGATCTGATCCCCACTATGGCTACACCTTC.

The chain joins TRBV4-1 to TRBJ2-7; D ambiguous. This CDR3 is built from 15 residues. The V gene lost 0 bases and the J gene lost 6 bases, with 15 bases spanning the gap. Per the germline V gene, CDR1 is MGHRA and CDR2 is YSYEKL. The CDR3 protein is CASSQDGARQFEQYF. The CDR3 DNA follows: TGCGCCAGCAGCCAAGATGGAGCCCGGCAGTTCGAGCAGTACTTC.

The gene calls are TRBV15 and TRBJ2-3, with D unresolved. Per germline, CDR1 LNHNV and CDR2 YYDKDF (reference sequence). There are 13 residues in the CDR3. V dropped 1 base and J dropped 4 bases, with 6 bases sitting between them. The DNA of the CDR3 is TGTGCCACCAGCAGAGTTGGGCCAGATACGCAGTATTTT. This encodes CATSRVGPDTQYF.